One sample yielded the 25 T cell receptor beta chains listed below, sequenced in a study of blood T cell repertoires in COVID-19. Using immunoSEQ multiplex PCR, the repertoire was profiled, and TCRdb retains in-frame clones only, with some absent. The sample yields about 150,000 clones, around 81% seen once. Specimen: peripheral blood. These receptors were collected from a woman in her fifties or sixties with acute or convalescent COVID-19.

The rearrangement joins TRBV5-1 to TRBJ1-3; D not resolved. The CDR3 sequence is 13 residues long. Germline loops: CDR1 SGHRS, CDR2 YFSETQ. V lost 4 bases, J lost 0 bases, and 5 bases lay in between. This CDR3 is CASSDNSGNTIYF. Here the CDR3 DNA reads TGCGCCAGCAGCGACAACTCTGGAAACACCATATATTTT.

The gene calls are TRBV3-1 (or the pseudogene TRBV3-2) and TRBJ1-6; weak D call: TRBD1 (5 bases). The CDR3 has 14 amino acids. Germline V gene sequence: CDR1 LGHDT, CDR2 YNNKEL (reference sequence). The V gene lost 6 bases and the J gene lost 7 bases, with 13 bases spanning the gap. The CDR3 reads CASRLQGANSPLHF. The CDR3, as DNA: TGTGCCAGCAGACTCCAGGGCGCCAATTCACCCCTCCACTTT.

J is TRBJ2-3 and V is TRBV30; D gene unclear. CDR1 and CDR2 from the germline V gene are GTSNPN and SVGIG (reference sequence). CDR3 length equals 14 residues. V was pared by 1 base and J by 0 bases, with 8 bases between. DNA of the CDR3: TGTGCCTGGAGTGAATCCCCTAGCACAGATACGCAGTATTTT. This codes for CAWSESPSTDTQYF. The full variable domain, in which reference TRBV30 and TRBJ2-3 provide the parts outside the CDR3, is SQTIHQWPATLVQPVGSPLSLECTVEGTSNPNLYWYRQAAGRGLQLLFYSVGIGQISSEVPQNLSASRPQDRQFILSSKKLLLSDSGFYLCAWSESPSTDTQYFGPGTRLTVL.

This chain links TRBV5-3 with TRBJ1-3; 10 bases are shared with TRBD1. TRBV5-3 is treated as an ORF (open reading frame) with a function not yet certain. V lost 4 bases, J lost 3 bases, and 7 bases stayed unmatched. CDR3 length: 16 amino acids. CDR3: CARSHGTGDSGNTIYF. For the CDR3, the DNA is TGTGCCAGAAGCCACGGGACAGGGGACAGTGGAAACACCATATATTTT.

The chain employs TRBV5-1 and TRBJ2-1; 7 bases line up with TRBD1. Germline V gives CDR1 SGHRS, CDR2 YFSETQ. This CDR3 has 15 amino acids. Trimming removed 0 bases from V and 5 bases from J; junction bases left unmatched: 5. The CDR3 region has the DNA TGCGCCAGCAGCTTGGGGGGACAGATAAACAATGAGCAGTTCTTC. This gives the protein CASSLGGQINNEQFF.

Remarks on this clone: Within the sample, other DNA sequences also encode this same CDR3. V gene TRBV7-2 combines with J gene TRBJ1-5; TRBD1 matches at 8 bases. After removal of 5 bases from V and 4 bases from J, the junction contained 7 bases not matched to a gene. Germline CDR1 reads SGHTA; CDR2 reads FQGNSA. The CDR3 extends over 15 amino acids. The CDR3 coding sequence is TGTGCCAGCAGCCCGACAGGGGCTAGTAATCAGCCCCAGCATTTT. Translating gives CASSPTGASNQPQHF.

This chain uses TRBV9 with TRBJ2-5, with a tentative D call TRBD2 (6 bases). Trimming took 0 bases from V and 5 from J, leaving 17 bases between them. This CDR3 has 16 amino acids. Germline V CDR1 and CDR2: SGDLS, YYNGEE. The CDR3 nucleotides are TGTGCCAGCAGCGTAGGAGCGTCGGCTGGGGGGGAGACCCAGTACTTC. Protein product: CASSVGASAGGETQYF.

This chain joins TRBV9 and TRBJ1-3; D gene uncertain. The CDR3 contains 15 residues. CDR1 is SGDLS and CDR2 is YYNGEE in the germline V gene. The V end lost 0 bases, the J end lost 0 bases, and 7 bases lay between the germline ends. The CDR3 DNA reads as TGTGCCAGCAGCGTAGGAGAGGGCTCTGGAAACACCATATATTTT. It translates to CASSVGEGSGNTIYF.

The V call is TRBV12-3 or TRBV12-4, the J call TRBJ2-2; unclear D gene. Trimming removed 6 bases from V and 5 bases from J, with 10 bases in between. The CDR3 loop spans 13 amino acids. The CDR3 DNA sequence: TGTGCCAGCAGCCCCACGAGGACCGGGGAGCTGTTTTTT. Protein: CASSPTRTGELFF.

The rearrangement links TRBV29-1 to TRBJ1-6; D remains unclear. Germline loops: CDR1 SQVTM, CDR2 ANQGSEA. The CDR3 runs to 13 residues. Trimming left V 6 bases short and J 7 bases short, with 13 bases between. The CDR3 DNA follows: TGCAGCGTCCGTAACCAGGAAAATTCACCCCTCCACTTT. Protein: CSVRNQENSPLHF.

V is TRBV2 and J is TRBJ2-7; D not resolved. Trimming stripped 3 bases from V and 0 bases from J, with 9 bases between. Germline lookup yields CDR1 SNHLY and CDR2 FYNNEI. The CDR3 spans 14 residues. DNA of the CDR3: TGTGCCAGCAGTGAGTTAGCAATCTCCTACGAGCAGTACTTC. This codes for CASSELAISYEQYF.

The chain employs TRBV12-3 or TRBV12-4 and TRBJ1-2; TRBD1 aligns across 7 bases. The CDR3 is 13 amino acids. V dropped 6 bases and J dropped 9; count of bases not matched to a gene: 10. CDR3 nucleotides: TGTGCCAGCAGCCCCGGGACAGCGGACAGCTACACCTTC. This sequence encodes CASSPGTADSYTF.

This clone was found a few times. V usage is TRBV7-3 and J usage is TRBJ2-1; D not certain. The CDR3 is made up of 17 amino acids. The V and J ends lost 5 bases and 2 bases respectively, with 19 bases between them. Germline V gene sequence: CDR1 SGHTA, CDR2 FQGTGA. CDR3 region: CASSPKSDPRAYNEQFF. In DNA, the CDR3 is TGTGCCAGCAGCCCGAAAAGTGATCCCCGGGCCTACAATGAGCAGTTCTTC.

In DNA form, the CDR3 reads TGTGCCAGCAGTTGGTATAGCGATGGCGGCTACACCTTC. It yields the protein CASSWYSDGGYTF. This sequence joins TRBV6-5 and TRBJ1-2; unclear D gene. V gave up 4 bases and J gave up 8 bases, with 14 bases separating them. Germline V lookup: CDR1 MNHEY, CDR2 SVGAGI. The CDR3 contains 13 residues.

The rearrangement uses TRBV28 and TRBJ1-1; D possibly corresponds to TRBD1 (5 bases). This CDR3 region has 13 residues. V was shortened by 7 bases and J by 5 bases, with 14 bases between the two germline ends. Germline CDR1 MDHEN, CDR2 SYDVKM. DNA for the CDR3: TGTGCCAGCACCCAGACAGCGGGGACTGAAGCTTTCTTT. Its translation is CASTQTAGTEAFF.

This clone came up once. The chain uses TRBV6-2 or TRBV6-3 and TRBJ2-7; TRBD1 agrees at 7 bases. The CDR3 runs to 14 residues. Trimming removed 1 base from V and 3 bases from J; junction bases left unmatched: 3. From germline, CDR1 is MNHEY and CDR2 SVGEGT. The DNA for the CDR3 is TGTGCCAGCAGTTACTGGGACAGCTTCTACGAGCAGTACTTC. Translating it yields CASSYWDSFYEQYF.

The CDR3 DNA sequence: TGTGCCAGTCGACAGGGGAACTATGGCTACACCTTC. Its translation is CASRQGNYGYTF. The chain carries TRBV6-4 and TRBJ1-2; 8 bases fit TRBD1. The CDR3 covers 12 residues. V was clipped by 9 bases and J by 2 bases; unmatched bases: 2. Germline V CDR1 and CDR2: MRHNA, SNTAGT.

This chain uses TRBV7-3 with TRBJ1-2; 7 positions match TRBD1. Germline CDR1 reads SGHTA; CDR2 reads FQGTGA. The V gene end was trimmed by 5 bases and the J gene end by 5 bases; junction bases not matched to a gene: 11. There are 15 residues in the CDR3. DNA of the CDR3: TGTGCCAGCAGCCTAGGTGTTGGGACAGATTATGGCTACACCTTC. Encoded protein: CASSLGVGTDYGYTF.

The chain is built from TRBV20-1 and TRBJ1-1; TRBD1 matches at 7 bases. V shed 6 bases and J 4 bases; nucleotides not matched to a gene: 8. The CDR3 has 13 amino acids. Per the germline V gene, CDR1 is DFQATT and CDR2 is SNEGSKA (reference sequence). The CDR3 region is CSASFQGGTEAFF. Here the CDR3 DNA reads TGCAGTGCAAGTTTTCAGGGGGGCACTGAAGCTTTCTTT.

This chain joins TRBV18 and TRBJ2-5, with a tentative D call TRBD2 (6 bases). The CDR3 contains 14 residues. Germline V lookup: CDR1 KGHSH, CDR2 LQKENI. Trimming cost V 2 bases and J 1 base, with 8 bases left between them. The CDR3 nucleotides read TGTGCCAGCTCACCAATCGGGGGCCAAGAGACCCAGTACTTC. Residues: CASSPIGGQETQYF.

The chain joins TRBV6-2 or TRBV6-3 to TRBJ2-5; D is perhaps TRBD2 (5 bases). The V end was cut by 5 bases, the J end by 1 base, with 14 bases between. The germline CDR1 and CDR2 sequences are MNHEY and SVGEGT. This CDR3 comprises 15 residues. CDR3 bases: TGTGCCAGCAGTCACCCCCGGGGAGCCCAAGAGACCCAGTACTTC. This gives the protein CASSHPRGAQETQYF.

The CDR3 spells CASSLPGVGLLHF. The CDR3 DNA is TGTGCCAGCAGTTTGCCAGGGGTTGGTCTCCTCCACTTT. V usage is TRBV12-3 or TRBV12-4 and J usage is TRBJ1-6; D is possibly TRBD1 (6 bases). The V and J ends lost 3 bases and 15 bases respectively, with 15 bases between them. The CDR3 is 13 amino acids.

The V gene is TRBV15, the J gene TRBJ1-3, with D maybe TRBD1 (5 bases). Trimming took off 6 bases at V and 4 bases at J, with 13 bases between the two ends. Germline V gives CDR1 LNHNV, CDR2 YYDKDF (reference sequence). CDR3 size: 14 residues. CDR3 DNA sequence: TGTGCCACCAGAGTAGATGGGGCAGGAAACACCATATATTTT. Its protein is CATRVDGAGNTIYF. Full variable domain (remainder filled in from reference TRBV15 and TRBJ1-3): DAMVIQNPRYQVTQFGKPVTLSCSQTLNHNVMYWYQQKSSQAPKLLFHYYDKDFNNEADTPDNFQSRRPNTSFCFLDIRSPGLGDTAMYLCATRVDGAGNTIYFGEGSWLTVV.

The chain is built from TRBV4-2 and TRBJ2-3, with D maybe TRBD2 (6 bases). Trimming stripped 0 bases from V and 9 bases from J, with 16 bases between. In germline, CDR1 is LGHNA, CDR2 YNFKEQ. The CDR3 has 15 amino acids. CDR3 nucleotide sequence: TGTGCCAGCAGCCAAGATGTGGGGACTGAGACCACGCAGTATTTT. Residues: CASSQDVGTETTQYF.

V gene TRBV7-3 combines with J gene TRBJ2-2; tentative D call: TRBD2 (5 bases). CDR3 length equals 15 residues. Deletions cut 3 bases from V and 4 bases from J, with 12 bases between. Germline V gene data show CDR1 as SGHTA and CDR2 as FQGTGA. The CDR3 nucleotides read TGTGCCAGCAGCTTCTCTAGCATCCCCACCGGGGAGCTGTTTTTT. This codes for CASSFSSIPTGELFF.